The 19 T cell receptor beta chains reported below all come from one sample, sequenced in a study of shared T cell receptors in the human thymus. TCRdb's copy holds only in-frame clones and misses some; the assay was immunoSEQ multiplex PCR. The sample includes about 380,000 clones, 95% of them seen just once. The sequenced sample consisted of thymocytes. All receptors come from a human donor.

V is TRBV5-8 and J is TRBJ2-1; 7 bases are shared with TRBD2. The CDR3 has 15 residues. The junction had 9 bases not matched to a gene; V was cut back by 2 bases and J by 7 bases. The germline V gene encodes CDR1 SGHTS and CDR2 YDEGEE. As DNA, the CDR3 is TGTGCCAGCAGCTTCCCCGGGGGAGGGGAGAATGAGCAGTTCTTC. Protein sequence: CASSFPGGGENEQFF.

This chain links TRBV10-1 with TRBJ2-2; a weak D match, TRBD2 (6 bases). Per germline, CDR1 WNHNN and CDR2 SYGVQD (reference sequence). V lost 10 bases and J lost 1, with 16 bases in between. The length of the CDR3 is 15 residues. The CDR3 DNA sequence: TGCGCCACTACTCGGGGACTGAGGAACACCGGGGAGCTGTTTTTT. This sequence encodes CATTRGLRNTGELFF.

The chain links TRBV7-2 to TRBJ2-1, with D maybe TRBD1 (6 bases). The CDR3 extends over 18 amino acids. Between the trimmed V and J ends, which lost 0 bases and 0 bases, there was a span of 15 bases. Germline CDR1 reads SGHTA; CDR2 reads FQGNSA. This CDR3 is CASSLARSGVSSYNEQFF. In DNA, the CDR3 is TGTGCCAGCAGCTTAGCTCGTTCAGGGGTCAGCTCCTACAATGAGCAGTTCTTC.

The chain links TRBV7-2 to TRBJ2-7; no clear D. V lost 2 bases and J lost 2, with 4 bases in between. This CDR3 contains 12 residues. The germline V gene encodes CDR1 SGHTA and CDR2 FQGNSA. The CDR3 bases are TGTGCCAGCAGCTTAAAGGCCTACGAGCAGTACTTC. It is translated as CASSLKAYEQYF.

CDR3 in DNA: TGTGCCAGCAGTTTAGGGGATGGAACAGAAAAACTGTTTTTT. This sequence encodes CASSLGDGTEKLFF. J is TRBJ1-4 and V is TRBV27; D remains unclear. The V end lost 2 bases, the J end lost 8 bases, and 12 bases lay between the germline ends. The germline V gene encodes CDR1 MNHEY and CDR2 SMNVEV (reference sequence). The CDR3 sequence is 14 residues long.

The chain has TRBV10-1 and TRBJ2-3; D remains unclear. The V end lost 4 bases, the J end lost 8 bases, and 7 bases lay between the germline ends. This CDR3 is built from 11 residues. Per germline, CDR1 WNHNN and CDR2 SYGVQD (reference sequence). The CDR3, as DNA: TGCGCCAGCAGTGTGTATGGTACGCAGTATTTT. It is translated as CASSVYGTQYF.

The chain couples TRBV11-2 to TRBJ2-1; possibly TRBD1 for D (5 bases). From germline, CDR1 is SGHAT and CDR2 FQNNGV. Deletions cut 1 base from V and 3 bases from J, with 7 bases between. The CDR3 sequence is 14 residues long. The CDR3 bases are TGTGCCAGCAGCTTAGGGACAAACTACAATGAGCAGTTCTTC. Amino acid sequence: CASSLGTNYNEQFF. Full variable domain (missing parts from reference TRBV11-2 and TRBJ2-1): EAGVAQSPRYKIIEKRQSVAFWCNPISGHATLYWYQQILGQGPKLLIQFQNNGVVDDSQLPKDRFSAERLKGVDSTLKIQPAKLEDSAVYLCASSLGTNYNEQFFGPGTRLTVL.

This clone has a handful of counts. The identical CDR3 is also encoded by other nucleotide sequences in the sample. This chain links TRBV27 with TRBJ1-5, with no clear D. The CDR3 sequence is 12 residues long. V was trimmed by 5 bases and J by 7 bases, leaving 9 bases between them. The germline V gene encodes CDR1 MNHEY and CDR2 SMNVEV (reference sequence). The CDR3 DNA follows: TGTGCCAGCAGTCTCCAAGGGCAGCCCCAGCATTTT. Protein: CASSLQGQPQHF.

The chain has TRBV28 and TRBJ2-2; D call uncertain. This CDR3 region has 12 residues. V lost 3 bases and J 5 bases, leaving 4 bases between the germline ends. Germline CDR1 reads MDHEN; CDR2 reads SYDVKM. The CDR3: CASSFGTGELFF. Here the CDR3 DNA reads TGTGCCAGCAGTTTTGGTACCGGGGAGCTGTTTTTT.

V is TRBV11-3 and J is TRBJ1-1; 7 positions match TRBD1. The CDR3 loop spans 14 amino acids. V lost 5 bases and J lost 6; bases outside the gene matches: 9. The germline V gene has CDR1 SGHNT and CDR2 YENEEA. In DNA form, the CDR3 reads TGTGCCAGCAGCGTAGGGGGCCCGGAGGCTGAAGCTTTCTTT. Translation gives CASSVGGPEAEAFF. The full variable domain, with the rest looked up from reference TRBV11-3 and TRBJ1-1, is EAGVVQSPRYKIIEKKQPVAFWCNPISGHNTLYWYLQNLGQGPELLIRYENEEAVDDSQLPKDRFSAERLKGVDSTLKIQPAELGDSAVYLCASSVGGPEAEAFFGQGTRLTVV.

The gene calls are TRBV5-1 and TRBJ2-3; D gene unclear. The V gene lost 4 bases and the J gene lost 11 bases, with 11 bases spanning the gap. Germline CDR1 and CDR2: SGHRS and YFSETQ. This CDR3 spans 11 amino acids. In nucleotides, the CDR3 is TGCGCCAGCAGCATCCGGACCCGGCAGTATTTT. This gives the protein CASSIRTRQYF.

The chain carries TRBV7-2 and TRBJ1-5; D possibly corresponds to TRBD1 (6 bases). Between the trimmed V and J ends, which lost 5 bases and 3 bases, there was a span of 11 bases. The CDR3 sequence is 14 residues long. Germline values: CDR1 SGHTA, CDR2 FQGNSA. The DNA of the CDR3 is TGTGCCAGCAGCGCCGGACAGCTCAATCAGCCCCAGCATTTT. This translates into CASSAGQLNQPQHF. The full variable domain, its missing parts supplied by reference TRBV7-2 and TRBJ1-5, is GAGVSQSPSNKVTEKGKDVELRCDPISGHTALYWYRQSLGQGLEFLIYFQGNSAPDKSGLPSDRFSAERTGGSVSTLTIQRTQQEDSAVYLCASSAGQLNQPQHFGDGTRLSIL.

The chain is built from TRBV28 and TRBJ1-3; D ambiguous. Germline CDR1 and CDR2: MDHEN and SYDVKM. V dropped 7 bases and J dropped 4 bases, with 23 bases sitting between them. The CDR3 has 17 amino acids. Written as DNA, the CDR3 is TGTGCCAGCAAACTCAATGGGGTTGGGCCCAAAGGAAACACCATATATTTT. It specifies CASKLNGVGPKGNTIYF. The entire variable domain, with the rest obtained from reference TRBV28 and TRBJ1-3, is as follows: DVKVTQSSRYLVKRTGEKVFLECVQDMDHENMFWYRQDPGLGLRLIYFSYDVKMKEKGDIPEGYSVSREKKERFSLILESASTNQTSMYLCASKLNGVGPKGNTIYFGEGSWLTVV.

The chain carries TRBV28 and TRBJ2-3, with 9 bases fitting TRBD2. Germline-derived CDR1 and CDR2 are MDHEN and SYDVKM. J was trimmed by 2 bases and V by 6 bases; bases with no gene match: 6. The CDR3 loop spans 15 amino acids. The DNA for the CDR3 is TGTGCCAGCAGGGGGGCTAGCGGGAACACAGATACGCAGTATTTT. It is translated as CASRGASGNTDTQYF.

The chain carries TRBV18 and TRBJ1-3, with a weak D call TRBD1 (6 bases). The ends were cut back, 0 bases at V and 0 bases at J, with 18 bases in the middle. The CDR3 contains 19 residues. The V gene's germline CDR1 is KGHSH and CDR2 LQKENI. CDR3 in amino acids: CASSPPLGTSSSSGNTIYF. The CDR3 DNA reads as TGTGCCAGCTCACCACCGCTCGGGACATCATCTTCCTCTGGAAACACCATATATTTT.

The V gene is TRBV11-2, the J gene TRBJ2-5; D is possibly TRBD2 (5 bases). This CDR3 comprises 15 residues. V was shortened by 6 bases and J by 5 bases, with 19 bases between the two germline ends. The germline gives CDR1 SGHAT, CDR2 FQNNGV. CDR3 amino acids: CASSRMASGGETQYF. For the CDR3, the DNA is TGTGCCAGCAGTCGTATGGCGAGTGGCGGGGAGACCCAGTACTTC.

The chain joins TRBV11-2 to TRBJ1-4; D remains ambiguous. Germline V gene data show CDR1 as SGHAT and CDR2 as FQNNGV. The CDR3 runs to 19 residues. V was shortened by 0 bases and J by 8 bases, with 25 bases between the two germline ends. In DNA, the CDR3 is TGTGCCAGCAGCTTAGATCACCCCCGACGGAGGGATGGAGGAGAAAAACTGTTTTTT. It yields the protein CASSLDHPRRRDGGEKLFF.

This clone was observed a few times. V is TRBV27 and J is TRBJ2-3, with 7 bases identical to TRBD2. After removal of 4 bases from V and 1 base from J, the junction contained 8 bases not matched to a gene. CDR1 and CDR2 (germline): MNHEY, SMNVEV (reference sequence). The CDR3 covers 16 residues. The CDR3 loop reads CASSSYGLAGTDTQYF. The CDR3 nucleotides are TGTGCCAGCAGTTCCTATGGTCTAGCGGGCACAGATACGCAGTATTTT.

This chain joins TRBV28 and TRBJ2-7; D unresolved. V was shortened by 8 bases and J by 4 bases, with 3 bases between the two germline ends. The CDR3 has 9 amino acids. Germline-derived CDR1 and CDR2 are MDHEN and SYDVKM. CDR3 in amino acids: CASGYEQYF. The CDR3, as DNA: TGTGCCAGCGGTTACGAGCAGTACTTC. Looking up the rest from reference TRBV28 and TRBJ2-7 gives the full variable domain: DVKVTQSSRYLVKRTGEKVFLECVQDMDHENMFWYRQDPGLGLRLIYFSYDVKMKEKGDIPEGYSVSREKKERFSLILESASTNQTSMYLCASGYEQYFGPGTRLTVT.